The 15 T cell receptor beta chains presented below share a single source sample, sequenced in a study of T-cell reconstitution after alpha-beta-depleted transplantation in children. Preparation of the TCRbeta library used unique molecular identifiers. TCRdb re-called the PCR reads through MiXCR, storing one row per CDR3 protein. The table has fewer than 550,000 distinct CDR3 sequences, 15% to 20% seen once. The input for sequencing was PBMCs, mostly from graft donor cells, taken 360 days after TCRalphabeta/CD19-depleted stem cell transplant. These receptors originate from a boy under two years old who had a stem cell transplant for Wiskott-Aldrich syndrome, so the T cells may come from the graft donor.

The chain combines TRBV5-1 with TRBJ1-2, with D perhaps matching TRBD1 (6 bases). The V end was cut by 4 bases, the J end by 7 bases, with 14 bases between. CDR1 and CDR2 from the germline V gene are SGHRS and YFSETQ. The CDR3 runs 13 residues. The CDR3 region has the DNA TGCGCCAGCAGCATCCTGACAGGATCTGGCTACACCTTC. This translates into CASSILTGSGYTF.

V usage is TRBV20-1 and J usage is TRBJ2-1; maybe TRBD1 (6 bases). This CDR3 is built from 15 residues. V gave up 1 base and J gave up 4 bases, with 14 bases separating them. Germline CDR1 DFQATT, CDR2 SNEGSKA (reference sequence). CDR3 coding DNA: TGCAGTGCTAGAGTTGCCAGGGGTGGATACAATGAGCAGTTCTTC. This codes for CSARVARGGYNEQFF.

The V call is TRBV9, the J call TRBJ2-1; D gene ambiguous. Trimming pared 0 bases from V and 8 bases from J, leaving 6 bases between. Germline values: CDR1 SGDLS, CDR2 YYNGEE. This CDR3 region has 12 residues. The CDR3 coding sequence is TGTGCCAGCAGCGTAGAAGGGTATGAGCAGTTCTTC. It translates to CASSVEGYEQFF.

J is TRBJ1-3 and V is TRBV7-2; D not resolved. Germline loops: CDR1 SGHTA, CDR2 FQGNSA. The CDR3 runs to 14 residues. The germline V and J ends were trimmed by 1 base and 4 bases, with 8 bases remaining between them. CDR3 sequence reads: CASSLGVFGNTIYF. The CDR3 DNA reads TGTGCCAGCAGCTTAGGGGTTTTCGGAAACACCATATATTTT.

The chain carries TRBV10-3 and TRBJ2-2; D ambiguous. The CDR3 runs to 15 residues. The V end was cut by 3 bases, the J end by 1 base, with 9 bases between. From germline, CDR1 is ENHRY and CDR2 SYGVKD. CDR3 DNA: TGTGCCATCAGTGATAAGAGGATGAACACCGGGGAGCTGTTTTTT. As protein: CAISDKRMNTGELFF.

A few counts support this clonotype. The chain links TRBV2 to TRBJ1-2; D possibly corresponds to TRBD1 (5 bases). CDR1 and CDR2 (germline): SNHLY, FYNNEI. The germline V and J ends were trimmed by 6 bases and 3 bases, with 11 bases remaining between them. The CDR3 sequence is 13 residues long. CDR3 protein: CASRAGTDYGYTF. CDR3 DNA: TGTGCCAGCAGGGCCGGGACGGACTATGGCTACACCTTC.

Ten or more counts support this clonotype. The chain combines TRBV5-1 with TRBJ2-7; 9 nucleotides agree with TRBD1. V was pared by 5 bases and J by 0 bases, with 6 bases of the junction left unmatched. Germline values: CDR1 SGHRS, CDR2 YFSETQ. This CDR3 comprises 15 residues. CDR3 DNA: TGCGCCAGCAGTTCGGACAGGGGCATCTCCTACGAGCAGTACTTC. It translates to CASSSDRGISYEQYF.

This chain connects TRBV20-1 to TRBJ2-7; 10 positions agree with TRBD2. V lost 2 bases and J lost 6; bases outside the gene matches: 7. Germline V gene data show CDR1 as DFQATT and CDR2 as SNEGSKA (reference sequence). The CDR3 has 14 residues. CDR3 in amino acids: CSARSTSGVLEQYF. DNA of the CDR3: TGCAGTGCTAGATCCACTAGCGGGGTCCTCGAGCAGTACTTC.

J is TRBJ2-5 and V is TRBV12-3 or TRBV12-4, with D perhaps given as TRBD1 or TRBD2 (5 bases each). With 3 bases removed from V and 6 bases from J, the gap between germline ends came to 14 bases. The CDR3 totals 14 residues. The CDR3 is CASSFIGAGKTQYF. The CDR3 region has the DNA TGTGCCAGCAGTTTTATCGGGGCCGGAAAGACCCAGTACTTC.

This clonotype was seen a handful of times. This rearrangement joins TRBV6-5 to TRBJ2-7; 7 nucleotides agree with TRBD1. V lost 3 bases to trimming and J lost 7 bases; unmatched junction nucleotides: 9. This CDR3 spans 14 amino acids. Germline-derived CDR1 and CDR2 are MNHEY and SVGAGI. CDR3 loop: CASSYRQGIWEQYF. The CDR3, as DNA: TGTGCCAGCAGTTATAGACAGGGAATATGGGAGCAGTACTTC.

This clonotype was counted a few times. J is TRBJ1-3 and V is TRBV7-2; the match to TRBD1 covers 7 bases. The CDR3 spans 16 residues. Germline values: CDR1 SGHTA, CDR2 FQGNSA. V lost 1 base, J lost 0 bases, and 3 bases stayed unmatched. In nucleotides, the CDR3 is TGTGCCAGCAGCTTAGGCGGGACAGCCTCTGGAAACACCATATATTTT. It specifies CASSLGGTASGNTIYF. The whole variable domain, remainder taken from reference TRBV7-2 and TRBJ1-3, is GAGVSQSPSNKVTEKGKDVELRCDPISGHTALYWYRQSLGQGLEFLIYFQGNSAPDKSGLPSDRFSAERTGGSVSTLTIQRTQQEDSAVYLCASSLGGTASGNTIYFGEGSWLTVV.

The CDR3 region has the DNA TGCGCCAGCAGCGGGACACTCGCCTCCTACGAGCAGTACTTC. Encoded protein: CASSGTLASYEQYF. The rearrangement links TRBV5-1 to TRBJ2-7, with TRBD1 as a possible D gene (6 bases). Germline V gives CDR1 SGHRS, CDR2 YFSETQ. The CDR3 is 14 residues long. V lost 4 bases, J lost 0 bases, and 11 bases lay in between.

The V call is TRBV27, the J call TRBJ2-5, with 7 bases fitting TRBD1. The CDR3 consists of 13 residues. CDR1 is MNHEY, CDR2 SMNVEV, per germline (reference sequence). V shed 5 bases, J shed 9 bases, and the junction held 9 bases outside the gene matches. CDR3 region: CASSPRTGLAQYF. The CDR3 region has the DNA TGTGCCAGCAGTCCTCGGACAGGCCTGGCCCAGTACTTC.

In this sample, this clonotype turned up a few times. The V gene is TRBV20-1, the J gene TRBJ2-2, with TRBD1 as a possible D gene (6 bases). Trimming removed 3 bases at V and 4 bases at J, with 18 bases between. The CDR3 covers 16 residues. In germline, CDR1 is DFQATT, CDR2 SNEGSKA (reference sequence). The DNA for the CDR3 is TGCAGTGCTAGGGGGGCAGGGCTCTTGGGCACCGGGGAGCTGTTTTTT. Protein: CSARGAGLLGTGELFF.

This clonotype has a handful of counts. This chain uses TRBV20-1 with TRBJ2-5, with D tentatively TRBD1 (6 bases). The V gene's germline CDR1 is DFQATT and CDR2 SNEGSKA (reference sequence). The V and J ends lost 3 bases and 4 bases respectively, with 18 bases between them. This CDR3 contains 15 residues. DNA for the CDR3: TGCAGTGCTAGCCTGAGGCAGGGGTTACCAGAGACCCAGTACTTC. Protein sequence: CSASLRQGLPETQYF.